Shown below are 30 T cell receptor beta chains from a single sample sequenced in a study of shared clonotypes between healthy human individuals. TCRdb keeps only in-frame clones here, not all; method: immunoSEQ multiplex PCR. Of about 560,000 clones in the sample, roughly four fifths are singletons; the top ten hold around 11%. Sequencing was done on a sample of PBMCs. All receptors derive from a woman aged 40 to 55 in good health. Some clones in this sample may be carry-over from other donors' samples.

The chain is built from TRBV7-3 and TRBJ2-1; D is perhaps TRBD2 (5 bases). Germline-derived CDR1 and CDR2 are SGHTA and FQGTGA. This CDR3 comprises 14 residues. Trimming stripped 3 bases from V and 5 bases from J, with 11 bases between. CDR3 amino acids: CASSLSGKDNEQFF. Here the CDR3 DNA reads TGTGCCAGCAGCTTGTCGGGAAAAGACAATGAGCAGTTCTTC.

The chain recombines TRBV6-5 with TRBJ2-2, with D tentatively TRBD2 (5 bases). The CDR3 loop spans 14 amino acids. Germline V gives CDR1 MNHEY, CDR2 SVGAGI. V lost 6 bases and J lost 0, with 8 bases in between. DNA of the CDR3: TGTGCCAGCAGGCTAGCTCCGAACACCGGGGAGCTGTTTTTT. Encoded protein: CASRLAPNTGELFF.

This sequence joins TRBV5-8 and TRBJ2-2; D remains ambiguous. Germline values: CDR1 SGHTS, CDR2 YDEGEE. Trimming removed 4 bases from V and 1 base from J, with 14 bases in between. The CDR3 extends over 16 amino acids. CDR3 residues: CASSQFGVENTGELFF. CDR3 sequence (DNA): TGTGCCAGCAGCCAATTTGGAGTAGAGAACACCGGGGAGCTGTTTTTT.

Only one count was recorded for this clone. This sequence joins TRBV10-3 and TRBJ1-1; D gene unclear. V lost 10 bases and J 0 bases, leaving 9 bases between the germline ends. The CDR3 length is 12 residues. Germline CDR1 is ENHRY and CDR2 is SYGVKD. As DNA, the CDR3 is TGTGCCACGCGGGCAGTGAACACTGAAGCTTTCTTT. Its protein is CATRAVNTEAFF.

The genes are TRBV28 and TRBJ1-2; 9 nucleotides agree with TRBD1. Germline trimming cut 8 bases from V and 3 bases from J; bases unmatched to any gene: 10. Looked up from germline, CDR1 is MDHEN and CDR2 is SYDVKM. The CDR3 runs 15 residues. The CDR3 here is CASLGQGLSDYGYTF. The CDR3 coding sequence is TGTGCCAGCCTAGGACAGGGGCTTTCGGACTATGGCTACACCTTC.

This rearrangement joins TRBV7-2 to TRBJ2-3; 10 nucleotides align to TRBD2. V was clipped by 5 bases and J by 3 bases; unmatched bases: 11. CDR3 length equals 17 residues. Germline-derived CDR1 and CDR2 are SGHTA and FQGNSA. In DNA form, the CDR3 reads TGTGCCAGCAGCCCCTACTCTAGCGGGAGACGTACAGATACGCAGTATTTT. As protein: CASSPYSSGRRTDTQYF.

The V and J genes are TRBV28 and TRBJ1-2, with 7 positions matching TRBD1. Losses at the gene ends were 1 base for V and 8 bases for J; bases not matched to a gene: 7. The CDR3 runs to 14 residues. The germline CDR1 and CDR2 sequences are MDHEN and SYDVKM. In DNA, the CDR3 is TGTGCCAGCAGTTTATCGACAGGGAAAAAGGGCTACACCTTC. Translating it yields CASSLSTGKKGYTF.

This chain connects TRBV5-1 to TRBJ2-7, with 8 nucleotides matching TRBD1. The CDR3 is 13 amino acids. CDR1 is SGHRS and CDR2 is YFSETQ in the germline V gene. V shed 4 bases and J 6 bases; nucleotides not matched to a gene: 6. In nucleotides, the CDR3 is TGCGCCAGCAGCGTGGACAGGGCGGGCGAGCAGTACTTC. Amino acids: CASSVDRAGEQYF.

The chain recombines TRBV2 with TRBJ1-4; TRBD1 might be the D (5 bases). Germline V gene data show CDR1 as SNHLY and CDR2 as FYNNEI. The CDR3 has 15 amino acids. V dropped 7 bases and J dropped 5 bases, with 17 bases sitting between them. The CDR3 DNA follows: TGTGCCAGCAATCCTCTGGGAGGGGACAATGAAAAACTGTTTTTT. Encoded protein: CASNPLGGDNEKLFF. The variable domain in full, completed from reference TRBV2 and TRBJ1-4, reads EPEVTQTPSHQVTQMGQEVILRCVPISNHLYFYWYRQILGQKVEFLVSFYNNEISEKSEIFDDQFSVERPDGSNFTLKIRSTKLEDSAMYFCASNPLGGDNEKLFFGSGTQLSVL.

V is TRBV9 and J is TRBJ2-1; TRBD1 might be the D (6 bases). The CDR3 runs to 16 residues. The germline V gene has CDR1 SGDLS and CDR2 YYNGEE. V was trimmed by 1 base and J by 8 bases, leaving 19 bases between them. In DNA form, the CDR3 reads TGTGCCAGCAGCGTAAACCCCAGATTCCCAGGGGATGAGCAGTTCTTC. Translating it yields CASSVNPRFPGDEQFF.

The genes are TRBV19 and TRBJ1-5; no firm D call. V was shortened by 5 bases and J by 3 bases, with 8 bases between the two germline ends. The CDR3 loop spans 13 amino acids. Germline V gene data show CDR1 as LNHDA and CDR2 as SQIVND (reference sequence). The CDR3 protein is CASSRVHNQPQHF. The CDR3 nucleotides read TGTGCCAGTAGTCGGGTCCACAATCAGCCCCAGCATTTT.

DNA for the CDR3: TGTGCCAGCAGTTTAATGGGGACTCAAGAGACCCAGTACTTC. This codes for CASSLMGTQETQYF. The chain links TRBV28 to TRBJ2-5, with D possibly matching TRBD2 (6 bases). The V gene lost 2 bases and the J gene lost 2 bases, with 9 bases spanning the gap. CDR3 length equals 14 residues. Germline V lookup: CDR1 MDHEN, CDR2 SYDVKM.

The CDR3 DNA follows: TGTGCCAGCAGCCCCACCCATGCAACGACAGGGGGTGAAAAACTGTTTTTT. This gives the protein CASSPTHATTGGEKLFF. This rearrangement joins TRBV11-2 to TRBJ1-4; 9 positions agree with TRBD1. The CDR3 contains 17 residues. Per germline, CDR1 SGHAT and CDR2 FQNNGV. Losses at the gene ends were 5 bases for V and 7 bases for J; bases not matched to a gene: 14.

The genes are TRBV10-2 and TRBJ1-3, with D perhaps matching TRBD1 (6 bases). The germline CDR1 and CDR2 sequences are WSHSY and SAAADI. The CDR3 covers 14 residues. Trimming removed 5 bases from V and 2 bases from J, with 10 bases in between. CDR3: CASSTSGAGNTIYF. CDR3 bases: TGCGCCAGCAGTACCTCAGGGGCTGGAAACACCATATATTTT.

The chain has TRBV7-8 and TRBJ1-5, with 9 bases fitting TRBD1. V was pared by 5 bases and J by 4 bases, with 6 bases of the junction left unmatched. The CDR3 consists of 15 residues. Germline V gene sequence: CDR1 SGHVS, CDR2 FQNEAQ. CDR3 in DNA: TGTGCCAGCAGCATGGGGACAGGGAGGAATCAGCCCCAGCATTTT. This encodes CASSMGTGRNQPQHF.

This clone was counted only a few times. This chain uses TRBV5-8 with TRBJ2-5, with 11 positions matching TRBD2. Looked up from germline, CDR1 is SGHTS and CDR2 is YDEGEE. The CDR3 totals 16 residues. Trimming at V came to 3 bases and at J to 0 bases, leaving 4 bases not matched to a gene. The CDR3 loop is CASSYLAGGNQETQYF. The CDR3 bases are TGTGCCAGCAGCTATTTAGCGGGAGGGAACCAAGAGACCCAGTACTTC. Full variable domain (outside the CDR3, taken from reference TRBV5-8 and TRBJ2-5): EAGVTQSPTHLIKTRGQQATLRCSPISGHTSVYWYQQALGLGLQFLLWYDEGEERNRGNFPPRFSGRQFPNYSSELNVNALELEDSALYLCASSYLAGGNQETQYFGPGTRLLVL.

The genes are TRBV13 and TRBJ1-1; D not certain. The CDR3 runs to 16 residues. Germline loops: CDR1 PRHDT, CDR2 FYEKMQ (reference sequence). V was trimmed by 4 bases and J by 5 bases, leaving 20 bases between them. CDR3 sequence (DNA): TGTGCCAGCAGCTCCACGGTCGACCCGCCTCCTACTGAAGCTTTCTTT. This encodes CASSSTVDPPPTEAFF.

This clone was seen a handful of times. The same CDR3 arises from other DNA sequences in this sample as well. J is TRBJ2-1 and V is TRBV7-2; D is unclear. V gave up 1 base and J gave up 3 bases, with 7 bases separating them. Germline-derived CDR1 and CDR2 are SGHTA and FQGNSA. This CDR3 comprises 14 residues. In DNA form, the CDR3 reads TGTGCCAGCAGCTTAGTTCCTAGCTACAATGAGCAGTTCTTC. It is translated as CASSLVPSYNEQFF.

The J gene is TRBJ2-3, the V gene TRBV5-1; 7 bases are a match to TRBD2. With V trimmed by 5 bases and J by 1 base, 7 bases remained unmatched. The CDR3 runs 15 residues. The V gene's germline CDR1 is SGHRS and CDR2 YFSETQ. CDR3 protein: CASRSGAGGTDTQYF. CDR3 nucleotide sequence: TGCGCCAGCAGGAGCGGGGCCGGTGGCACAGATACGCAGTATTTT.

This clone counts as medium-sized. Other nucleotide sequences from this sample produce the same CDR3. The chain has TRBV27 and TRBJ2-5, with D maybe TRBD2 (5 bases). Per the germline V gene, CDR1 is MNHEY and CDR2 is SMNVEV (reference sequence). The V end lost 0 bases, the J end lost 3 bases, and 5 bases lay between the germline ends. This CDR3 is built from 13 residues. CDR3 in amino acids: CASSLSEEETQYF. DNA of the CDR3: TGTGCCAGCAGTTTATCGGAGGAAGAGACCCAGTACTTC.

The CDR3 nucleotides are TGTGCCAGCAGTTTATTGGGACTAGCGGGAGATGGTAGCGGGGAGCTGTTTTTT. Its protein is CASSLLGLAGDGSGELFF. This chain joins TRBV27 and TRBJ2-2, with 14 bases aligning to TRBD2. V lost 1 base, J lost 7 bases, and 8 bases stayed unmatched. This CDR3 spans 18 amino acids. Germline CDR1 and CDR2: MNHEY and SMNVEV (reference sequence).

This clone was observed a handful of times. J is TRBJ1-1 and V is TRBV29-1; the D is unclear. There are 13 residues in the CDR3. Germline-derived CDR1 and CDR2 are SQVTM and ANQGSEA. The germline V and J ends were trimmed by 7 bases and 1 base, with 13 bases remaining between them. In nucleotides, the CDR3 is TGCAGCGCTACGGAATTCCCGAACACTGAAGCTTTCTTT. As protein: CSATEFPNTEAFF.

The gene calls are TRBV6-5 and TRBJ2-1; TRBD1 aligns across 10 bases. The germline gives CDR1 MNHEY, CDR2 SVGAGI. The junction had 8 bases not matched to a gene; V was cut back by 2 bases and J by 10 bases. The CDR3 consists of 15 residues. CDR3 region: CASSYGTGVPLEQFF. The DNA for the CDR3 is TGTGCCAGCAGTTACGGGACAGGGGTCCCACTCGAGCAGTTCTTC.

This clone was detected a few times. The chain joins TRBV19 to TRBJ1-5, with 9 bases identical to TRBD1. This CDR3 has 16 amino acids. CDR1 and CDR2 from the germline V gene are LNHDA and SQIVND (reference sequence). The J segment lost 6 bases and the V segment lost 4 bases, leaving 10 bases of the junction unmatched. The CDR3, as DNA: TGTGCCAGTAGTACCCACCCGGGACAGGGCCGTCAGCCCCAGCATTTT. This translates into CASSTHPGQGRQPQHF. Together with reference TRBV19 and TRBJ1-5, the CDR3 gives the full variable domain: DGGITQSPKYLFRKEGQNVTLSCEQNLNHDAMYWYRQDPGQGLRLIYYSQIVNDFQKGDIAEGYSVSREKKESFPLTVTSAQKNPTAFYLCASSTHPGQGRQPQHFGDGTRLSIL.

Regarding this clone: This may be a read error: a much more frequent sequence differs by one nucleotide. The missing conserved phenylalanine or tryptophan at the end of this CDR3 makes a read error likely. J is TRBJ2-7 and V is TRBV25-1, with 7 bases matching TRBD2. CDR3 length equals 16 residues. Trimming removed 4 bases from V and 1 base from J; junction bases left unmatched: 10. Germline CDR1 is MGHDK and CDR2 is SYGVNS. CDR3 DNA sequence: TGTGCCAGCAGTGCCGGTAGCGGGTACCTTTCCTACGAGCAGTACTCC. Translated: CASSAGSGYLSYEQYS.

J is TRBJ2-5 and V is TRBV2; 7 bases line up with TRBD1. V lost 5 bases and J lost 4; bases outside the gene matches: 4. The CDR3 contains 13 residues. Germline CDR1 SNHLY, CDR2 FYNNEI. The CDR3, as DNA: TGTGCCAGCAGTACCGGGACAGCAGAGACCCAGTACTTC. This encodes CASSTGTAETQYF.

The chain carries TRBV5-5 and TRBJ2-6; D is possibly TRBD1 (5 bases). The CDR3 has 16 residues. Germline V lookup: CDR1 SGHKS, CDR2 YYEKEE (reference sequence). The ends were cut back, 0 bases at V and 2 bases at J, with 9 bases in the middle. In DNA form, the CDR3 reads TGTGCCAGCAGCTTGGATGGCAGGGCTGGGGCCAACGTCCTGACTTTC. Encoded protein: CASSLDGRAGANVLTF.

Notes on this clone: This sequence may be a read error, since a much larger clone differs from it by one base. V is TRBV30 and J is TRBJ1-5, with TRBD1 matching over 8 bases. The CDR3 covers 15 residues. Germline-derived CDR1 and CDR2 are GTSNPN and SVGIG (reference sequence). The CDR3 DNA is TGTGCCTGGAGTGTACGGGCAGGGGGCAATCAGCTCCAGCATTTT. As protein: CAWSVRAGGNQLQHF.

The V gene is TRBV5-1, the J gene TRBJ2-5; 7 bases match TRBD2. The CDR3 consists of 14 residues. J gave up 5 bases and V 2 bases, and 6 bases lay outside the gene matches. CDR1 and CDR2 (germline): SGHRS, YFSETQ. The CDR3 DNA reads TGCGCCAGCAGCTTTCCGGGGAGGGAGGAGACCCAGTACTTC. Its translation: CASSFPGREETQYF.

The count of this clone is one. The chain recombines TRBV30 with TRBJ2-3; 10 nucleotides match TRBD1. V dropped 3 bases and J dropped 3; count of bases not matched to a gene: 0. Germline V gene data show CDR1 as GTSNPN and CDR2 as SVGIG (reference sequence). This CDR3 is 13 amino acids long. Written as DNA, the CDR3 is TGTGCCTGGAGGGACAGGGGGACAGATACGCAGTATTTT. This sequence encodes CAWRDRGTDTQYF.